This T cell receptor beta chain was recorded in a study of cytomegalovirus exposure and HLA in healthy donors. This PCR relied on a set of 60 Vbeta primers and 13 Jbeta primers. Source study methods: In a later analysis, roughly 11 million of 65 million to 80 million unique beta chains occurred in at least two donors. TCRdb keeps only in-frame clones here, not all; method: immunoSEQ multiplex PCR. The D gene and trimming were derived from the DNA, and the V and J assignments and clone size from that table. The sample holds about 190,000 clones, around four fifths seen once. The V gene end was trimmed by 0 bases and the J gene end by 4 bases; junction bases not matched to a gene: 3. This CDR3 has 15 amino acids. In germline, CDR1 is LGHNA, CDR2 YSLEER.

This receptor was taken from a woman aged 45-60 years in good health and CMV-seropositive. Sequencing used PBMCs. The V and J genes are TRBV4-3 and TRBJ2-1; 7 bases line up with TRBD2. CDR3 sequence reads: CASSQEAGIYNEQFF. The DNA for the CDR3 is TGCGCCAGCAGCCAAGAAGCGGGGATTTACAATGAGCAGTTCTTC.